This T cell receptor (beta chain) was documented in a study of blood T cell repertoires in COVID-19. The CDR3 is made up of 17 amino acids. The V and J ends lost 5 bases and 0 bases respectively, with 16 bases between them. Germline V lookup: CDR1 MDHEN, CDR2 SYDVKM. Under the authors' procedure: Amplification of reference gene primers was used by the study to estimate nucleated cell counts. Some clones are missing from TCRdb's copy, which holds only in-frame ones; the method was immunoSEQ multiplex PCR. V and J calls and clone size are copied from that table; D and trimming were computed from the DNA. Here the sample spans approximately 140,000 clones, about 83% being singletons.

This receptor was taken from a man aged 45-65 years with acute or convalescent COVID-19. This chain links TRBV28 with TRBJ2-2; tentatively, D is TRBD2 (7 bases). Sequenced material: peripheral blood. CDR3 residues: CASSLGGRNSNTGELFF. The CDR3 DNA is TGTGCCAGCAGTCTGGGGGGGCGCAACTCGAACACCGGGGAGCTGTTTTTT.